The clone carrying this TCR beta chain has at least ten counts. The target antigen is unknown. Unsorted libraries were prepared from 2 million PBMCs that had been stored at -80 C. The record originates from a study of neurological immune-mediated disorders. Notes on the study in general: No expanded-clone CDR3 amino acid sequence recurred across subjects, suggesting private TCR-beta repertoires.

TCRdb fed the 5' RACE reads into MiXCR, producing one record per CDR3 protein. Of about 60,000 distinct CDR3 sequences in the sample, about 3.4% are singletons; the top ten hold about 7.1%. This TCR came from a woman in her fifties or sixties with multiple sclerosis. Input material: PBMCs.

The CDR3 loop reads CASSFREVEQYF. The CDR3 coding sequence is TGTGCCAGCAGTTTCAGGGAGGTAGAGCAGTACTTC. The V call is TRBV6-6, the J call TRBJ2-7; D may be TRBD2 (6 bases). This CDR3 has 12 amino acids. Germline CDR1 MNHNY, CDR2 SVGAGI (reference sequence). V lost 4 bases and J 7 bases, leaving 11 bases between the germline ends.